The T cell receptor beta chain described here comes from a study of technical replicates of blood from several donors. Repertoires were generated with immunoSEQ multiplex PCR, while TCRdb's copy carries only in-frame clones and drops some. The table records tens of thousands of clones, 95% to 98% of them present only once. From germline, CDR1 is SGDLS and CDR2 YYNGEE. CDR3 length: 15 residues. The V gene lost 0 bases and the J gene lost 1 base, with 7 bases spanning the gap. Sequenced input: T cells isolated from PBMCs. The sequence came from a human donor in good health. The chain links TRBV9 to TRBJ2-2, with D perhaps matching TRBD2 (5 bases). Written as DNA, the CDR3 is TGTGCCAGCAGCGTAGGAGGGCTGAACACCGGGGAGCTGTTTTTT. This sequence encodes CASSVGGLNTGELFF.